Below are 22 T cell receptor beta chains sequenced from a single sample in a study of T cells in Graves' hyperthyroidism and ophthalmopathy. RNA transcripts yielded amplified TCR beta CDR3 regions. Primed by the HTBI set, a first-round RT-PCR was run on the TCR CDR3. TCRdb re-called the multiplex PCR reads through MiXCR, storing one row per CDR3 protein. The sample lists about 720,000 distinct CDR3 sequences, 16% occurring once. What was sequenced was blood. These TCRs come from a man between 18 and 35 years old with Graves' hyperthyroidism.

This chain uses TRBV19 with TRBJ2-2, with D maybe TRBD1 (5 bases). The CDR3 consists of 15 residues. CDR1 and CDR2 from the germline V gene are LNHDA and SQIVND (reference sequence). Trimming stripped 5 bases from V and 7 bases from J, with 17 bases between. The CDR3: CASSPSPWGGGELFF. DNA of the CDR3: TGTGCCAGTAGTCCCTCCCCTTGGGGCGGCGGGGAGCTGTTTTTT.

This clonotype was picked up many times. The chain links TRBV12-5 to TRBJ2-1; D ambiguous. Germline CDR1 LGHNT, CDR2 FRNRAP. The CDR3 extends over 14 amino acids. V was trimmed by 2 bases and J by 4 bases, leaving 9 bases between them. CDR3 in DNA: TGTGCTAGTGGTTTGCGACGGCCATACAATGAGCAGTTCTTC. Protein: CASGLRRPYNEQFF.

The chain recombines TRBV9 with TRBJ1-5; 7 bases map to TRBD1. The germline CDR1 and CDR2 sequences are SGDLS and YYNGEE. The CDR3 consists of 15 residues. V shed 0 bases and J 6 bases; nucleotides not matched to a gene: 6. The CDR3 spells CASSVAHPGGQPQHF. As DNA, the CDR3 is TGTGCCAGCAGCGTAGCCCACCCAGGGGGTCAGCCCCAGCATTTT.

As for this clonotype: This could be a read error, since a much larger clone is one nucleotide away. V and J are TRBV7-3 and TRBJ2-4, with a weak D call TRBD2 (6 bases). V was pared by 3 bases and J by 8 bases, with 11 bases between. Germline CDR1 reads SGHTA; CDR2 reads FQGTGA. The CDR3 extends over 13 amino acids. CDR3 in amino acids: CASSFTGEDIQYF. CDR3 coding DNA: TGTGCCAGCAGCTTTACTGGGGAGGACATTCAGTACTTC.

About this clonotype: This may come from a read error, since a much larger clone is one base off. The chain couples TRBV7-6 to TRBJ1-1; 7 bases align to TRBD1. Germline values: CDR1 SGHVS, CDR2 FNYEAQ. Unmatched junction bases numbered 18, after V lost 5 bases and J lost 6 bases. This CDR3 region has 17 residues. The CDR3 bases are TGTGCCAGCAGCCGAAAGGTGGGGGGAGGGGGCTTCTCTGAAGCTTTCTTT. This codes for CASSRKVGGGGFSEAFF.

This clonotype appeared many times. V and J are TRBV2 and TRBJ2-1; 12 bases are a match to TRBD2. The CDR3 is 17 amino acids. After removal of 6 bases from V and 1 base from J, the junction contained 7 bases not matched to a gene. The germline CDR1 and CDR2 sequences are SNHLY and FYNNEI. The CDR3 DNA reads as TGTGCCAGCAGCCTATCTAGCGGGAGGGGGTCCTACAATGAGCAGTTCTTC. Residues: CASSLSSGRGSYNEQFF.

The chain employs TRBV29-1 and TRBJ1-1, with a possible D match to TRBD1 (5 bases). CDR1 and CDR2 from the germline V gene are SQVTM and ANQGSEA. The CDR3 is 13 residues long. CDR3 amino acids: CLVRGRMNTEAFF. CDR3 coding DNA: TGCTTAGTCCGGGGACGGATGAACACTGAAGCTTTCTTT.

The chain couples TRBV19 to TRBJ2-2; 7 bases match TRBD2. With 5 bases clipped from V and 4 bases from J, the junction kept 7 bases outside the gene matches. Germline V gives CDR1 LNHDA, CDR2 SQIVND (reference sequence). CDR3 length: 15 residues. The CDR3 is CASSSLAEITGELFF. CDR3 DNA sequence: TGTGCCAGTAGTTCCCTAGCGGAGATCACCGGGGAGCTGTTTTTT. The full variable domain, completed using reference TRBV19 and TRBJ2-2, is DGGITQSPKYLFRKEGQNVTLSCEQNLNHDAMYWYRQDPGQGLRLIYYSQIVNDFQKGDIAEGYSVSREKKESFPLTVTSAQKNPTAFYLCASSSLAEITGELFFGEGSRLTVL.

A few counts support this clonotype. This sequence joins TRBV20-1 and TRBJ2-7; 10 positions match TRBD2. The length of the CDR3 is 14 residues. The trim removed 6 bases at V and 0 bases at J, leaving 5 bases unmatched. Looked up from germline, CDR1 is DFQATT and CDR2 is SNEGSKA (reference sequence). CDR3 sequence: CSAGLAVSSYEQYF. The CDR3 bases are TGCAGTGCCGGACTAGCGGTAAGCTCCTACGAGCAGTACTTC.

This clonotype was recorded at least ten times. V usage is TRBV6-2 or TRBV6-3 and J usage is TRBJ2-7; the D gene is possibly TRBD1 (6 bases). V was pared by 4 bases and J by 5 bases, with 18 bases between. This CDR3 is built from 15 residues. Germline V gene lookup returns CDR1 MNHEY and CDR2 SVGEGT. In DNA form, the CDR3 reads TGTGCCAGCAGTTTTCCCCCAGGGGCGCAGGACGAGCAGTACTTC. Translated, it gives CASSFPPGAQDEQYF.

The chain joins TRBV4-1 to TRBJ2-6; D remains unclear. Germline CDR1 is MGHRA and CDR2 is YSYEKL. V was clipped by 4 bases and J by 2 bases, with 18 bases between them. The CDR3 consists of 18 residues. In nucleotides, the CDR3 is TGCGCCAGCAGCCCCTCCAGACCAGAAGGGCCTGGGGCCAACGTCCTGACTTTC. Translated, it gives CASSPSRPEGPGANVLTF.

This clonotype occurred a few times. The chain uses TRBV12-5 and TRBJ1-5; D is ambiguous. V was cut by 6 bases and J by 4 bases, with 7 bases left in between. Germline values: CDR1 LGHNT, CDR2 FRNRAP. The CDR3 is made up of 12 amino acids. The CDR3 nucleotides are TGTGCTAGTGGCCCCACTAATCAGCCCCAGCATTTT. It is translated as CASGPTNQPQHF.

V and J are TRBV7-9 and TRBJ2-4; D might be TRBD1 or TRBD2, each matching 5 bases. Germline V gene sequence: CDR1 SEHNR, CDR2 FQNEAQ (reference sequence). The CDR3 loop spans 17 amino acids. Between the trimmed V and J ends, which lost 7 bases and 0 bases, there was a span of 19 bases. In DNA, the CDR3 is TGTGCCAGCACCATCTACGGGCAGGGACGAGCCAAAAACATTCAGTACTTC. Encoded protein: CASTIYGQGRAKNIQYF.

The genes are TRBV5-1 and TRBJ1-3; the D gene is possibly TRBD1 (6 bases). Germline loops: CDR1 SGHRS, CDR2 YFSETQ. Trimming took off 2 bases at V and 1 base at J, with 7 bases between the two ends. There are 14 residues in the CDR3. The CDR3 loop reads CASSFTGSGNTIYF. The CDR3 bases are TGCGCCAGCAGCTTTACAGGGTCTGGAAACACCATATATTTT.

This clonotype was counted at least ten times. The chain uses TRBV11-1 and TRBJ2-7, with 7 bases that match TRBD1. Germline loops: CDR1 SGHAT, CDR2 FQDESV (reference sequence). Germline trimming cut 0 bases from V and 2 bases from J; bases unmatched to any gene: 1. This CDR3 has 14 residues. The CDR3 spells CASSLAGTAYEQYF. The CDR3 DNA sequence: TGTGCCAGCAGCTTAGCAGGGACAGCCTACGAGCAGTACTTC.

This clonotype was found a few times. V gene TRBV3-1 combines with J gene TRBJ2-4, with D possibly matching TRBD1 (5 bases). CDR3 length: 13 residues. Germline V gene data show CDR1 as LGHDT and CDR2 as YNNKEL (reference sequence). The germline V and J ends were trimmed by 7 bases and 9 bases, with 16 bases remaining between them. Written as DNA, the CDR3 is TGTGCCAGCACCCGTACAGGCGGTGGCATTCAGTACTTC. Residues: CASTRTGGGIQYF.

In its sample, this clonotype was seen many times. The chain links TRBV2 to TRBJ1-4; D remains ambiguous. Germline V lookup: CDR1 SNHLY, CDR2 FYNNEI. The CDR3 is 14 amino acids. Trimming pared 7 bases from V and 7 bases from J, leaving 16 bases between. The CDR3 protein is CASKPVGVGEKLFF. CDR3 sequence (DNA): TGTGCCAGCAAGCCCGTCGGGGTGGGTGAAAAACTGTTTTTT.

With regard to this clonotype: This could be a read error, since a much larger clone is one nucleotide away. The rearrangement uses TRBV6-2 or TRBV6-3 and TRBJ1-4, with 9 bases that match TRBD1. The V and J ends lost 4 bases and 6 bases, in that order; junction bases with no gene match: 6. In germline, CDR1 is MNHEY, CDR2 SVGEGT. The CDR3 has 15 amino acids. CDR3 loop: CASSLSRDRDEKLFF. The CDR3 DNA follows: TGTGCCAGCAGTTTATCCCGGGACAGGGATGAAAAACTGTTTTTT.

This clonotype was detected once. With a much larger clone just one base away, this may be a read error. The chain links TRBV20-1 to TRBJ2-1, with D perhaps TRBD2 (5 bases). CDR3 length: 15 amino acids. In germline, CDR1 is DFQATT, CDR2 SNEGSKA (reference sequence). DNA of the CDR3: TGCAGTGCTAGGAGGAGGCCCAGCTCCTACAATGAGCAGCTCTTC. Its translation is CSARRRPSSYNEQLF.

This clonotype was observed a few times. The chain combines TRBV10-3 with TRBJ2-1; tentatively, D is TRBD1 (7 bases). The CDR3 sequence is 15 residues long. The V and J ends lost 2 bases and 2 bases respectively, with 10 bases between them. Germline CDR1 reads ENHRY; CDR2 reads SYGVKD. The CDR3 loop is CAISEPGGTYNEQFF. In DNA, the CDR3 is TGTGCCATCAGTGAGCCAGGGGGGACCTACAATGAGCAGTTCTTC.

The CDR3 coding sequence is TGTGCCAGCAGCGGTTCCGGGGGACAAACCGGGGAGCTGTTTTTT. It translates to CASSGSGGQTGELFF. V and J are TRBV9 and TRBJ2-2, with D perhaps assigned TRBD1 or TRBD2 (6 bases each). CDR1 and CDR2 (germline): SGDLS, YYNGEE. This CDR3 is built from 15 residues. Trimming cost V 3 bases and J 5 bases, with 14 bases left between them.

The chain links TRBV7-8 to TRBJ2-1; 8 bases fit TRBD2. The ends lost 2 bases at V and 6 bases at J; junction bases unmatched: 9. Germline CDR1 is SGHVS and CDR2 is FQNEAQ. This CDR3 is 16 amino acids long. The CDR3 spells CASSLTAGLAANEQFF. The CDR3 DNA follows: TGTGCCAGCAGCTTAACCGCCGGACTAGCCGCCAATGAGCAGTTCTTC.